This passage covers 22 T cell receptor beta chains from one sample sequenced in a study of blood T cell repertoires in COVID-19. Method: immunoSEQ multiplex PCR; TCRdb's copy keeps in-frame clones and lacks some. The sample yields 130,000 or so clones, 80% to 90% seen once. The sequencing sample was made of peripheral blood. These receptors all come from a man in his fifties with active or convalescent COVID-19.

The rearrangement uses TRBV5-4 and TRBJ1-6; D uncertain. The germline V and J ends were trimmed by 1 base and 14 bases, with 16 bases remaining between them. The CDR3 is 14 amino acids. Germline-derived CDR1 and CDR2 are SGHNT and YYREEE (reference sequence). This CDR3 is CASSLSRSGGSLHF. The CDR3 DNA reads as TGTGCCAGCAGCTTGAGTAGATCTGGCGGGTCCCTCCACTTT.

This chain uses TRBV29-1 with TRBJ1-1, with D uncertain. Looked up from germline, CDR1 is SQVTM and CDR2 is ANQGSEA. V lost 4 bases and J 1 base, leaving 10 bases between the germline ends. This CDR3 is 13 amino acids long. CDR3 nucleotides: TGCAGCGTTGGCGTGACACGGAACACTGAAGCTTTCTTT. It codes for CSVGVTRNTEAFF.

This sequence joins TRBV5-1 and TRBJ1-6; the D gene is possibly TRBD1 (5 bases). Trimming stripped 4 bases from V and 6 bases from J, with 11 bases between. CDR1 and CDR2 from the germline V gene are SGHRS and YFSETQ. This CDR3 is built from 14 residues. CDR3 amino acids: CASSPGLTNSPLHF. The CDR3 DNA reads TGCGCCAGCAGCCCGGGACTGACTAATTCACCCCTCCACTTT.

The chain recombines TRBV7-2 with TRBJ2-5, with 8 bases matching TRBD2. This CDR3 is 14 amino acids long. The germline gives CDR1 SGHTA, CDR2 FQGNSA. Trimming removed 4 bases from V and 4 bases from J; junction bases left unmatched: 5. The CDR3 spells CASSSWTSRETQYF. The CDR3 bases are TGTGCCAGCAGCTCATGGACTAGCAGAGAGACCCAGTACTTC.

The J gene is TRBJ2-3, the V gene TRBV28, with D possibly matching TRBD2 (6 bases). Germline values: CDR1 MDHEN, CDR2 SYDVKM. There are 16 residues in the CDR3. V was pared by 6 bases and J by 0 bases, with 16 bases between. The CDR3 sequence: CASRSPTGTSTDTQYF. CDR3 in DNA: TGTGCCAGCAGAAGCCCCACCGGGACTAGCACAGATACGCAGTATTTT.

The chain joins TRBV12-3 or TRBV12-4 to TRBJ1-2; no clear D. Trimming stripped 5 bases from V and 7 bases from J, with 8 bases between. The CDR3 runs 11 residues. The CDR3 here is CASSTSGGYTF. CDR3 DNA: TGTGCCAGCAGTACCTCAGGTGGCTACACCTTC.

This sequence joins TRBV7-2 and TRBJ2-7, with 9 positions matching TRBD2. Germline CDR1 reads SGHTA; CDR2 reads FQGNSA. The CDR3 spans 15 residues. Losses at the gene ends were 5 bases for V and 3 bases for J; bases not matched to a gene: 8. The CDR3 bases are TGTGCCAGCAGCGAAGGGACTAGCCGAATCTACGAGCAGTACTTC. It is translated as CASSEGTSRIYEQYF.

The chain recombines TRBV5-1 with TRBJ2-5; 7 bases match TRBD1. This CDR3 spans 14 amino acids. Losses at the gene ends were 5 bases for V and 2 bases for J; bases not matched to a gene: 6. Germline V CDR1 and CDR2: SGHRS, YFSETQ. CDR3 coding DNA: TGCGCCAGCAGTCTCCAGGGGGTGCAAGAGACCCAGTACTTC. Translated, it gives CASSLQGVQETQYF.

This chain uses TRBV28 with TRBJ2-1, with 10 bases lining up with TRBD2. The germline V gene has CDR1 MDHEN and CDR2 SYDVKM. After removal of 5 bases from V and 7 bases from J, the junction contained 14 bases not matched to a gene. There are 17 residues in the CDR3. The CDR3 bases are TGTGCCAGCAGTCCCCCCACTCCGGGACTAGCGAGTAATGAGCAGTTCTTC. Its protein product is CASSPPTPGLASNEQFF.

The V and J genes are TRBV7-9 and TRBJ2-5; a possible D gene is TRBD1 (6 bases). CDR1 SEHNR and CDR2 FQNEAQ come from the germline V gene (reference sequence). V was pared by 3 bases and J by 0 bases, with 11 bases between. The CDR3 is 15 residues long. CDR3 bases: TGTGCCAGCAGCTTTACAGGGATGTACCAAGAGACCCAGTACTTC. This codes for CASSFTGMYQETQYF.

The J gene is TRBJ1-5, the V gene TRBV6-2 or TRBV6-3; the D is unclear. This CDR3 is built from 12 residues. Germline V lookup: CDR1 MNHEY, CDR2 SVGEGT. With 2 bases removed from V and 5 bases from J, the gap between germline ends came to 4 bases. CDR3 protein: CASSYVDQPQHF. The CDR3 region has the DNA TGTGCCAGCAGTTACGTCGATCAGCCCCAGCATTTT.

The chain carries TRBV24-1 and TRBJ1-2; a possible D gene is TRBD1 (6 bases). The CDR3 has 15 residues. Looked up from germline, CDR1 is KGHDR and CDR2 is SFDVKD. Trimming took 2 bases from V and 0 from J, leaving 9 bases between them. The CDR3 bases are TGTGCCACCAGTGATTCGGGACAAACTAACTATGGCTACACCTTC. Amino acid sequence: CATSDSGQTNYGYTF.

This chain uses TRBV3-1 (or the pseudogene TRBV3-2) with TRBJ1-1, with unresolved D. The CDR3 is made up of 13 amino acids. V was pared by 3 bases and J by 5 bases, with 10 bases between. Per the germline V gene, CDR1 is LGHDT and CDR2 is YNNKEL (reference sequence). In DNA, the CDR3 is TGTGCCAGCAGCCAGGTCCCGGGGACTGAAGCTTTCTTT. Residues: CASSQVPGTEAFF.

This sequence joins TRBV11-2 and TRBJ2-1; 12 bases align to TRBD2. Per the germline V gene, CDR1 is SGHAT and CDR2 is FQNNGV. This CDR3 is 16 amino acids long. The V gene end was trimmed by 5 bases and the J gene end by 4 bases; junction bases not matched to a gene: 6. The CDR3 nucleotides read TGTGCCAGCAGCACAATTGGACTAGCGGGGTACAATGAGCAGTTCTTC. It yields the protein CASSTIGLAGYNEQFF.

CDR3 in amino acids: CASSRRTEPNSPLHF. DNA of the CDR3: TGTGCCAGCAGTCGACGGACAGAACCTAATTCACCCCTCCACTTT. This rearrangement joins TRBV6-5 to TRBJ1-6; the D gene is possibly TRBD1 (6 bases). In germline, CDR1 is MNHEY, CDR2 SVGAGI. Trimming pared 5 bases from V and 6 bases from J, leaving 14 bases between. The CDR3 covers 15 residues.

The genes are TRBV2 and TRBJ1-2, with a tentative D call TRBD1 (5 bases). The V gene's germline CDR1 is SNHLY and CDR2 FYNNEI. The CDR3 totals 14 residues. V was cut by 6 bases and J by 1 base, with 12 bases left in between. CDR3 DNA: TGTGCCAGCAGACCGTGGGGGGGTAACTATGGCTACACCTTC. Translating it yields CASRPWGGNYGYTF.

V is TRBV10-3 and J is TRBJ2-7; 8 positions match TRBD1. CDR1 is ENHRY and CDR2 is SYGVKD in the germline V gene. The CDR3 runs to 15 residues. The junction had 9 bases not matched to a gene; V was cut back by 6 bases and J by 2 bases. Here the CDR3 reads CAISVGTGEAYEQYF. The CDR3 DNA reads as TGTGCCATCAGCGTAGGGACAGGCGAAGCCTACGAGCAGTACTTC.

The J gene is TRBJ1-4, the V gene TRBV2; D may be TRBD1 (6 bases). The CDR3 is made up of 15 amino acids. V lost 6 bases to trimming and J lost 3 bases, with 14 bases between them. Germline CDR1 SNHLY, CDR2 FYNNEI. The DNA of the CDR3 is TGTGCCAGCAGCGCCTTGGGACACGCTAATGAAAAACTGTTTTTT. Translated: CASSALGHANEKLFF.

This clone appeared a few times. The CDR3 reads CASRYEAAVGNTIYF. The DNA for the CDR3 is TGTGCCAGCAGGTACGAGGCGGCGGTTGGAAACACCATATATTTT. V is TRBV2 and J is TRBJ1-3; no clear D. The CDR3 is 15 amino acids. Germline CDR1 is SNHLY and CDR2 is FYNNEI. V was pared by 6 bases and J by 3 bases, with 15 bases between.

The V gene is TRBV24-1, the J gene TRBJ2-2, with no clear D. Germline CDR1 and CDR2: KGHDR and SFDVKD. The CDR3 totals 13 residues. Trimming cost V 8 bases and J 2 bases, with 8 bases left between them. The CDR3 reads CATTPPNTGELFF. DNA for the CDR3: TGTGCCACCACTCCTCCCAACACCGGGGAGCTGTTTTTT.

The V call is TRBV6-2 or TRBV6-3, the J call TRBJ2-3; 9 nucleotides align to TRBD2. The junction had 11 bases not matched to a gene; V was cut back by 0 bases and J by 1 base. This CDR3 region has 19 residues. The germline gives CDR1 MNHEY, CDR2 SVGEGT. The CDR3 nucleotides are TGTGCCAGCAGTTACTCCTCTGGCGGGAGGGTGTTTCGCACAGATACGCAGTATTTT. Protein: CASSYSSGGRVFRTDTQYF.

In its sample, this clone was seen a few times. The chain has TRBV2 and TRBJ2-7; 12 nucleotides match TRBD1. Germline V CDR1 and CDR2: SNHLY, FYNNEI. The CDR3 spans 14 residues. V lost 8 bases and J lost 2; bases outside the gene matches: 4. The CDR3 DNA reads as TGTGCCAGCCTAAGGGACAGGGGGCCCTACGAGCAGTACTTC. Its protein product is CASLRDRGPYEQYF.